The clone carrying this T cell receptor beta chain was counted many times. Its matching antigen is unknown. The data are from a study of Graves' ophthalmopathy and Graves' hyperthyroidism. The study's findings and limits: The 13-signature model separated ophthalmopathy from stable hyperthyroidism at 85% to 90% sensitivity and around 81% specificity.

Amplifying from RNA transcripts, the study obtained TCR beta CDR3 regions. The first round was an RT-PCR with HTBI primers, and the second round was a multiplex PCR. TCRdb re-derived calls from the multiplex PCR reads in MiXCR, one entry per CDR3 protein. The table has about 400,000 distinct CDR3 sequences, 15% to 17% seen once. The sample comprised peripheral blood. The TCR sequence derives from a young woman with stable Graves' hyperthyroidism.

The CDR3 DNA is TGTGCCAGCGGACTAGCGTTCCCCGATACGCAGTATTTT. The encoded protein is CASGLAFPDTQYF. The rearrangement uses TRBV12-3 or TRBV12-4 and TRBJ2-3, with TRBD2 matching 9 bases. Unmatched junction bases numbered 6, after V lost 8 bases and J lost 6 bases. This CDR3 region has 13 residues.